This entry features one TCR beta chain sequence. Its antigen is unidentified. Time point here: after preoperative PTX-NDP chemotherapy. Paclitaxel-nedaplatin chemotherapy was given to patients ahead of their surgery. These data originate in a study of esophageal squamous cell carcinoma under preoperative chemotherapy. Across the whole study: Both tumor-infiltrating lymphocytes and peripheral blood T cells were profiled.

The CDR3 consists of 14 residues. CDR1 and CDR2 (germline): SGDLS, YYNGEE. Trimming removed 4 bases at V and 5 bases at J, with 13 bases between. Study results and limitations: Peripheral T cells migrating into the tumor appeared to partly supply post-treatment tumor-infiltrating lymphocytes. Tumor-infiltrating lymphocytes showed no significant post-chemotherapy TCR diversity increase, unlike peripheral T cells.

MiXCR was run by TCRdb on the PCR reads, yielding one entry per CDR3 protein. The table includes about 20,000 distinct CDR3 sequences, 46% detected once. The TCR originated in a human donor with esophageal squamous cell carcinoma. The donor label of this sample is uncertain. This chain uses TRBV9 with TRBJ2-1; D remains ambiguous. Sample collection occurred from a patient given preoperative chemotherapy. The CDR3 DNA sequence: TGTGCCAGCAGCATCCGACACGAGGACAATGAGCAGTTCTTC. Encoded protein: CASSIRHEDNEQFF. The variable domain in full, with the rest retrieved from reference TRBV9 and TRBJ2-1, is DSGVTQTPKHLITATGQRVTLRCSPRSGDLSVYWYQQSLDQGLQFLIQYYNGEERAKGNILERFSAQQFPDLHSELNLSSLELGDSALYFCASSIRHEDNEQFFGPGTRLTVL.